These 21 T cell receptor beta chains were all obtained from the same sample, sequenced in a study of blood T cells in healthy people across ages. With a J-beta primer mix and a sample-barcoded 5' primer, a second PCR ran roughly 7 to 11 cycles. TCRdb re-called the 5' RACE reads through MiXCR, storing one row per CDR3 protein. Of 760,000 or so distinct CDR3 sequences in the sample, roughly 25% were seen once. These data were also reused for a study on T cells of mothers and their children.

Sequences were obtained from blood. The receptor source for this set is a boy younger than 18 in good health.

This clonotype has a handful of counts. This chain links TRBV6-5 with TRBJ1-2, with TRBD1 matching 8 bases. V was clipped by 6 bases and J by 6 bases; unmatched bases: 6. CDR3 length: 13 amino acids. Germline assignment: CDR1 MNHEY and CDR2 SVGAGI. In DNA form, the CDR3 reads TGTGCCAGCAGGACCGGGACAGGAGATGGCTACACCTTC. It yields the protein CASRTGTGDGYTF.

The CDR3 region is CASTPSGTEAFF. In DNA, the CDR3 is TGTGCCAGCACCCCCTCAGGGACTGAAGCTTTCTTT. This chain joins TRBV6-6 and TRBJ1-1; TRBD1 is a possible D gene (5 bases). The germline CDR1 and CDR2 sequences are MNHNY and SVGAGI (reference sequence). The CDR3 is 12 residues long. Trimming pared 7 bases from V and 5 bases from J, leaving 11 bases between.

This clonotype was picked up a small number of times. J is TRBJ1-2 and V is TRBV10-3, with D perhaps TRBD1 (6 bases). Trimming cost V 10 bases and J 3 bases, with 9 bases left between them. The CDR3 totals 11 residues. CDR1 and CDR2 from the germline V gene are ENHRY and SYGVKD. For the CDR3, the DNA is TGTGCCACCTGGACAGACTATGGCTACACCTTC. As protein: CATWTDYGYTF.

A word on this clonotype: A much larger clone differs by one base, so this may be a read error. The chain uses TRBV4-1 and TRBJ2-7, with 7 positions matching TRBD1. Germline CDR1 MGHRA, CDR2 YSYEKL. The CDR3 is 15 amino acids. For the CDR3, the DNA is TGCGCCAGCAGCCAAGAGGACAGGAGCTCCTACGAGCAGTCCTTC. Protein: CASSQEDRSSYEQSF.

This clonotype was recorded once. DNA of the CDR3: TGTGCCAGTAGAACGCGTGAAGAAAGCTATGGCTACACCTTC. Its protein is CASRTREESYGYTF. The chain carries TRBV19 and TRBJ1-2; D call uncertain. There are 14 residues in the CDR3. Deletions cut 6 bases from V and 4 bases from J, with 15 bases between. The germline V gene has CDR1 LNHDA and CDR2 SQIVND (reference sequence).

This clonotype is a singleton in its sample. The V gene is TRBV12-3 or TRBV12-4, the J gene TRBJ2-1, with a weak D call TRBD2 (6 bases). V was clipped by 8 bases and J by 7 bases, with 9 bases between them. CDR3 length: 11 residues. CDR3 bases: TGTGCCAGCGGGGGGACGAATGAGCAGTTCTTC. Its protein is CASGGTNEQFF.

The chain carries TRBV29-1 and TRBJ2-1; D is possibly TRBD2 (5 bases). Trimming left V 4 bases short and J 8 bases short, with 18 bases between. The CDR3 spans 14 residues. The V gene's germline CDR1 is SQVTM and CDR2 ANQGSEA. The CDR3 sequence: CSVGKLLGRDEQFF. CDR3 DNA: TGCAGCGTTGGGAAACTTCTAGGGCGGGATGAGCAGTTCTTC.

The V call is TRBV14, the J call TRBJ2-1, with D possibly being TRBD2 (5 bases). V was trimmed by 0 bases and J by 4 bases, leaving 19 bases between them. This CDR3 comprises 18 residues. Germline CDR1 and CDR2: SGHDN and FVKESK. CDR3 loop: CASSQDLSSGQPYNEQFF. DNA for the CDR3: TGTGCCAGCAGCCAAGATCTATCCAGCGGCCAACCTTACAATGAGCAGTTCTTC.

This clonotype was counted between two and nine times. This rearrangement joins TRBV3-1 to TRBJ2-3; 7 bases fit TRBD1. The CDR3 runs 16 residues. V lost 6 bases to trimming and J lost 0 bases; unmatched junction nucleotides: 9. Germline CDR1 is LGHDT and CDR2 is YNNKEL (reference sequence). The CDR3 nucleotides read TGTGCCAGCAGGTTCGCCGGGACAGCTAGCACAGATACGCAGTATTTT. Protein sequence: CASRFAGTASTDTQYF.

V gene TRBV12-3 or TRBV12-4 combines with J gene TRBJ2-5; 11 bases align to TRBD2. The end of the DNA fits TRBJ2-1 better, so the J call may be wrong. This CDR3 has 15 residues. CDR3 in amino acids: CASRPLAGGPGEQFF. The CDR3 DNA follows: TGTGCCAGCAGACCATTAGCGGGGGGGCCGGGTGAGCAGTTCTTC.

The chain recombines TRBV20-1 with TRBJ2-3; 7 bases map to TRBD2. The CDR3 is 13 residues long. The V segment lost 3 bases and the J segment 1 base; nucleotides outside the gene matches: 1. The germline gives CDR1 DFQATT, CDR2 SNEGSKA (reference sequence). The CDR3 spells CSASSGGTDTQYF. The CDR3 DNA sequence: TGCAGTGCTAGCAGCGGGGGCACAGATACGCAGTATTTT.

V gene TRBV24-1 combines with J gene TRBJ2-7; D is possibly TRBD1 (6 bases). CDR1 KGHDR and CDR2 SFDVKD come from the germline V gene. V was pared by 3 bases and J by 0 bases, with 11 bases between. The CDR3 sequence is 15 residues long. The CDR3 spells CATSDPGASSYEQYF. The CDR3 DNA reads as TGTGCCACCAGTGATCCAGGGGCCTCCTCCTACGAGCAGTACTTC.

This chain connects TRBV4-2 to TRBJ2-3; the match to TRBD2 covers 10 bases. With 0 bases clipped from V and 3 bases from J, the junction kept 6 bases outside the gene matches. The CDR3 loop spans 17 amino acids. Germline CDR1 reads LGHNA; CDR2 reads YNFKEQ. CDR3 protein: CASSQDRAGGPTDTQYF. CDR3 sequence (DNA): TGTGCCAGCAGCCAAGATCGAGCGGGAGGGCCAACAGATACGCAGTATTTT.

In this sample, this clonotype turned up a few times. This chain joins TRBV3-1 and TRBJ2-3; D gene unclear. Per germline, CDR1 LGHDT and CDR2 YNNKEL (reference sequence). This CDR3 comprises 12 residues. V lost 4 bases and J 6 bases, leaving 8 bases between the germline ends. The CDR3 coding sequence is TGTGCCAGCAGCCTTATCGGGGATACGCAGTATTTT. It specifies CASSLIGDTQYF.

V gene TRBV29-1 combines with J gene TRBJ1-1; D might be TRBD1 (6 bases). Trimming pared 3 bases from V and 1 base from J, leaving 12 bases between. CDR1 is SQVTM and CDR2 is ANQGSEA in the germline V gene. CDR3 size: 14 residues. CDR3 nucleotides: TGCAGCGTTGATGGGGGCATGGGGAACACTGAAGCTTTCTTT. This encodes CSVDGGMGNTEAFF.

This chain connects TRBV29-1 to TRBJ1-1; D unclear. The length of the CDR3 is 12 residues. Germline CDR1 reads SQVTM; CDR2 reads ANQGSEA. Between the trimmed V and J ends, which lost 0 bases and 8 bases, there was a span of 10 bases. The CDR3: CSVEDQTGEAFF. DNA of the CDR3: TGCAGCGTTGAAGATCAGACTGGCGAAGCTTTCTTT.

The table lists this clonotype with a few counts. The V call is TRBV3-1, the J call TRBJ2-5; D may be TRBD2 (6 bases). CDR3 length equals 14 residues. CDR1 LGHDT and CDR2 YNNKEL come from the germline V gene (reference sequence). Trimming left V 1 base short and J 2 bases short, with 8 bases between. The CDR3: CASSQASGQETQYF. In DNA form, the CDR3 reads TGTGCCAGCAGCCAAGCAAGCGGGCAAGAGACCCAGTACTTC.

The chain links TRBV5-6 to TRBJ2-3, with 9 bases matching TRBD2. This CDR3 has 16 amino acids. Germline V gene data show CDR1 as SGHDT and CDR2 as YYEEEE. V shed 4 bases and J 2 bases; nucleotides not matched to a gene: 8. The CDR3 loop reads CASSDGAGGYTDTQYF. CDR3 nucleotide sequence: TGTGCCAGCAGCGATGGAGCGGGGGGCTACACAGATACGCAGTATTTT.

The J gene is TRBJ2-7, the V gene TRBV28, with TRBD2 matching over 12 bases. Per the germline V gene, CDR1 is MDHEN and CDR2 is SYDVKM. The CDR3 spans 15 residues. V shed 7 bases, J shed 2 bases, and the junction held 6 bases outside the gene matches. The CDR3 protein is CASTPGLAGPYEQYF. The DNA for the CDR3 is TGTGCCAGCACCCCGGGACTAGCGGGTCCCTACGAGCAGTACTTC.

CDR3: CASSQTETNEKLFF. The CDR3 nucleotides read TGTGCCAGCAGCCAGACAGAAACAAATGAAAAACTGTTTTTT. The V and J genes are TRBV12-3 or TRBV12-4 and TRBJ1-4; D possibly corresponds to TRBD1 (5 bases). This CDR3 is built from 14 residues. Trimming pared 6 bases from V and 5 bases from J, leaving 13 bases between.

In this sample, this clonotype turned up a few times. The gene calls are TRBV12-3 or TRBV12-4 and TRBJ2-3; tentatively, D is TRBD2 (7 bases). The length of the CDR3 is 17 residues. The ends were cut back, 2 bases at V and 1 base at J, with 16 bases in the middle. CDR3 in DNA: TGTGCCAGCAGTTTAATCAACAGGGAGGGTGGCACAGATACGCAGTATTTT. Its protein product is CASSLINREGGTDTQYF.